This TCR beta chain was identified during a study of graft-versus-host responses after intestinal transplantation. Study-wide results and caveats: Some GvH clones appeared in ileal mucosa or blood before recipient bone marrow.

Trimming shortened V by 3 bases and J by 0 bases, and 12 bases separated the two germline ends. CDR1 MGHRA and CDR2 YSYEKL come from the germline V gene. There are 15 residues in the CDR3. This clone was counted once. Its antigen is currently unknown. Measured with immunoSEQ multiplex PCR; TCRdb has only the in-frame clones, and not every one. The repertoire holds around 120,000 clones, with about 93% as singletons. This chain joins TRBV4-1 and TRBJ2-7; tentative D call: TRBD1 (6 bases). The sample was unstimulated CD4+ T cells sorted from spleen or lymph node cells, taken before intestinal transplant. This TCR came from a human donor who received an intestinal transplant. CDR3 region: CASSQDTGFSYEQYF. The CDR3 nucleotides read TGCGCCAGCAGCCAGGACACAGGGTTCTCCTACGAGCAGTACTTC.